The 17 T cell receptor beta chains below come from one sample, sequenced in a study of OX40 agonist ivuxolimab in advanced cancers. The protocol was immunoSEQ multiplex PCR, while the TCRdb copy is restricted to in-frame clones and leaves out a portion. Of 99,000 or so clones in the sample, approximately 94% were seen once. This specimen was CD4+ or CD8+ T cells sorted from blood, taken in a trial of the OX40 agonist ivuxolimab. These receptors were taken from an adult with an advanced solid tumor such as melanoma, head and neck, liver or kidney cancer.

The genes are TRBV6-5 and TRBJ2-5, with D maybe TRBD1 (6 bases). The germline V and J ends were trimmed by 0 bases and 1 base, with 12 bases remaining between them. The CDR3 consists of 16 residues. The germline gives CDR1 MNHEY, CDR2 SVGAGI. CDR3: CASSYSPDRTQETQYF. In nucleotides, the CDR3 is TGTGCCAGCAGTTACTCTCCAGACAGGACCCAAGAGACCCAGTACTTC.

The chain couples TRBV5-8 to TRBJ2-1; D uncertain. V was pared by 1 base and J by 4 bases, with 3 bases between. This CDR3 comprises 12 residues. CDR1 SGHTS and CDR2 YDEGEE come from the germline V gene. This chain's CDR3 is CASSLPYNEQFF. CDR3 nucleotides: TGTGCCAGCAGCTTGCCATACAATGAGCAGTTCTTC.

The rearrangement joins TRBV6-5 to TRBJ2-7; D not certain. The V and J ends lost 0 bases and 2 bases respectively, with 14 bases between them. The CDR3 has 16 residues. Germline V gene lookup returns CDR1 MNHEY and CDR2 SVGAGI. The CDR3 here is CASSYSSVGPAYEQYF. The CDR3 bases are TGTGCCAGCAGTTACTCTTCCGTCGGGCCTGCCTACGAGCAGTACTTC.

The chain uses TRBV28 and TRBJ1-6; D uncertain. This CDR3 region has 14 residues. The germline gives CDR1 MDHEN, CDR2 SYDVKM. V dropped 2 bases and J dropped 10 bases, with 12 bases sitting between them. The CDR3 DNA follows: TGTGCCAGCAGTTTAGGCCAAAGGGTCTCACCCCTCCACTTT. Its translation is CASSLGQRVSPLHF.

This chain connects TRBV28 to TRBJ1-5; no definite D call. The CDR3 contains 14 residues. The germline V and J ends were trimmed by 5 bases and 0 bases, with 8 bases remaining between them. The germline gives CDR1 MDHEN, CDR2 SYDVKM. The CDR3 nucleotides read TGTGCCAGCAGTCCTCAGCATAGCAATCAGCCCCAGCATTTT. Translating it yields CASSPQHSNQPQHF.

The chain has TRBV7-2 and TRBJ2-3; no firm D call. CDR1 and CDR2 from the germline V gene are SGHTA and FQGNSA. This CDR3 has 14 amino acids. Trimming stripped 1 base from V and 3 bases from J, with 8 bases between. The CDR3 here is CASSLVLVTDTQYF. The CDR3 DNA reads as TGTGCCAGCAGCTTAGTGCTTGTGACAGATACGCAGTATTTT.

V usage is TRBV28 and J usage is TRBJ2-2; 10 nucleotides match TRBD1. Germline V gives CDR1 MDHEN, CDR2 SYDVKM. The CDR3 consists of 15 residues. Trimming cost V 5 bases and J 4 bases; bases outside gene matches: 4. Here the CDR3 reads CASSDRGRGTGELFF. CDR3 in DNA: TGTGCCAGCAGTGACAGGGGGCGCGGCACCGGGGAGCTGTTTTTT.

V usage is TRBV15 and J usage is TRBJ1-1; 7 bases agree with TRBD1. Germline loops: CDR1 LNHNV, CDR2 YYDKDF (reference sequence). This CDR3 contains 15 residues. After removal of 1 base from V and 7 bases from J, the junction contained 9 bases not matched to a gene. CDR3 sequence: CATSRGQGGGYEAFF. CDR3 sequence (DNA): TGTGCCACCAGCAGAGGGCAGGGAGGGGGCTATGAAGCTTTCTTT.

This chain links TRBV5-3 with TRBJ2-5; 8 bases agree with TRBD2. TRBV5-3 is marked as an open reading frame, function uncertain. The CDR3 length is 18 residues. Losses at the gene ends were 7 bases for V and 1 base for J; bases not matched to a gene: 18. CDR3 in amino acids: CARYAREGHLAGQETQYF. The CDR3 nucleotides read TGTGCCAGATATGCCCGTGAAGGGCATCTAGCGGGCCAAGAGACCCAGTACTTC.

The genes are TRBV10-1 and TRBJ1-6; D call uncertain. The CDR3 has 13 amino acids. Germline lookup yields CDR1 WNHNN and CDR2 SYGVQD (reference sequence). The V end lost 3 bases, the J end lost 6 bases, and 6 bases lay between the germline ends. CDR3 amino acids: CASSEVGNSPLHF. DNA for the CDR3: TGCGCCAGCAGTGAAGTCGGTAATTCACCCCTCCACTTT.

The chain links TRBV27 to TRBJ2-5; 8 nucleotides agree with TRBD2. CDR3 length: 15 residues. The V gene's germline CDR1 is MNHEY and CDR2 SMNVEV (reference sequence). J gave up 4 bases and V 2 bases, and 6 bases lay outside the gene matches. Here the CDR3 DNA reads TGTGCCAGCAGTTTAGGGCGGGGGGCCCGAGAGACCCAGTACTTC. It is translated as CASSLGRGARETQYF.

The chain combines TRBV5-1 with TRBJ1-2; D is undetermined. The V gene lost 0 bases and the J gene lost 1 base, with 10 bases spanning the gap. Germline CDR1 SGHRS, CDR2 YFSETQ. CDR3 length: 15 amino acids. The CDR3 DNA is TGCGCCAGCAGCTTGGTAGCGGGGAGTAACTATGGCTACACCTTC. As protein: CASSLVAGSNYGYTF.

Here the CDR3 reads CASRTGGGTDTQYF. CDR3 DNA: TGTGCCAGCAGAACAGGGGGCGGCACAGATACGCAGTATTTT. This sequence joins TRBV28 and TRBJ2-3; 9 nucleotides match TRBD1. Losses at the gene ends were 6 bases for V and 1 base for J; bases not matched to a gene: 2. CDR3 length: 14 amino acids. Germline CDR1 is MDHEN and CDR2 is SYDVKM.

This chain connects TRBV28 to TRBJ2-1; 8 positions match TRBD2. The ends lost 6 bases at V and 1 base at J; junction bases unmatched: 8. Germline assignment: CDR1 MDHEN and CDR2 SYDVKM. The CDR3 contains 16 residues. The CDR3 reads CASRRTGGRSYNEQFF. CDR3 sequence (DNA): TGTGCCAGCAGACGTACGGGCGGGAGGTCCTACAATGAGCAGTTCTTC.

A single count supports this clone. The rearrangement joins TRBV7-6 to TRBJ2-7; 8 bases align to TRBD1. The CDR3 has 15 residues. The junction had 6 bases not matched to a gene; V was cut back by 1 base and J by 4 bases. Germline V gene lookup returns CDR1 SGHVS and CDR2 FNYEAQ. CDR3 sequence reads: CASSLETGVGYEQYF. CDR3 nucleotide sequence: TGTGCCAGCAGCTTAGAGACAGGGGTTGGGTACGAGCAGTACTTC.

This rearrangement joins TRBV9 to TRBJ2-1; D might be TRBD2 (6 bases). Trimming took 2 bases from V and 6 from J, leaving 15 bases between them. This CDR3 has 15 residues. CDR1 is SGDLS, CDR2 YYNGEE, per germline. Written as DNA, the CDR3 is TGTGCCAGCAGCGTTGGGACTTGGGGAGGCAATGAGCAGTTCTTC. As protein: CASSVGTWGGNEQFF.

The chain uses TRBV11-3 and TRBJ2-1; D might be TRBD1 or TRBD2, each matching 5 bases. CDR3 size: 20 residues. Germline V gives CDR1 SGHNT, CDR2 YENEEA. Trimming shortened V by 5 bases and J by 1 base, and 27 bases separated the two germline ends. The CDR3 nucleotides read TGTGCCAGCAGCCTCGGGGTTCGGACACCCGAATCTCAGTCCTACAATGAGCAGTTCTTC. It encodes CASSLGVRTPESQSYNEQFF.